These 25 T cell receptor beta chains were sequenced from one sample in a study of T-cell reconstitution after alpha-beta-depleted transplantation in children. Unique molecular identifiers were used in preparing the TCRbeta library. TCRdb reanalysed the PCR reads using MiXCR and keeps one entry per CDR3 protein. The repertoire has some 600,000 distinct CDR3 sequences, under 15% of them found once; the top ten carry about 2%. Material: PBMCs, mostly from graft donor cells, obtained 360 days after TCRalphabeta/CD19-depleted stem cell transplant. The receptors here all came from a male patient between 5 and 17 years old who had a stem cell transplant for acute myeloid leukemia, so the T cells may come from the graft donor.

The J gene is TRBJ2-5, the V gene TRBV6-5; 13 bases map to TRBD2. The CDR3 totals 15 residues. V was clipped by 2 bases and J by 3 bases; unmatched bases: 0. The V gene's germline CDR1 is MNHEY and CDR2 SVGAGI. CDR3 sequence reads: CASSYGTSGKETQYF. The CDR3 region has the DNA TGTGCCAGCAGTTACGGGACTAGCGGGAAAGAGACCCAGTACTTC.

This clonotype appeared a few times. This chain links TRBV6-2 or TRBV6-3 with TRBJ2-7; 9 nucleotides agree with TRBD2. From germline, CDR1 is MNHEY and CDR2 SVGEGT. CDR3 length: 13 residues. The CDR3 loop is CASSSWTAGTSQV. The CDR3 DNA sequence: TGTGCCAGCAGTTCGTGGACAGCCGGGACTAGCCAGGTC.

The rearrangement links TRBV7-6 to TRBJ2-7, with 9 bases lining up with TRBD2. Germline V gene data show CDR1 as SGHVS and CDR2 as FNYEAQ. The V segment lost 2 bases and the J segment 4 bases; nucleotides outside the gene matches: 12. The CDR3 spans 17 residues. The CDR3 here is CASSLMTSGQVGYEQYF. In nucleotides, the CDR3 is TGTGCCAGCAGCTTAATGACTAGCGGTCAAGTAGGGTACGAGCAGTACTTC. Together with reference TRBV7-6 and TRBJ2-7, the CDR3 gives the full variable domain: GAGVSQSPRYKVTKRGQDVALRCDPISGHVSLYWYRQALGQGPEFLTYFNYEAQQDKSGLPNDRFSAERPEGSISTLTIQRTEQRDSAMYRCASSLMTSGQVGYEQYFGPGTRLTVT.

This chain joins TRBV3-1 and TRBJ2-2; D is unresolved. CDR3 length equals 17 residues. Germline V gene sequence: CDR1 LGHDT, CDR2 YNNKEL (reference sequence). Trimming left V 0 bases short and J 0 bases short, with 11 bases between. For the CDR3, the DNA is TGTGCCAGCAGCCAAGATCGTCGGTGGTCGAACACCGGGGAGCTGTTTTTT. This translates into CASSQDRRWSNTGELFF.

The J gene is TRBJ1-4, the V gene TRBV3-1, with 7 bases that match TRBD1. V trimming: 6 bases; J trimming: 5 bases; junction bases outside the gene matches: 12. The CDR3 contains 16 residues. Germline CDR1 and CDR2: LGHDT and YNNKEL (reference sequence). The CDR3 region is CASSRILGQRNEKLFF. The DNA for the CDR3 is TGTGCCAGCAGTAGGATATTGGGACAGAGGAATGAAAAACTGTTTTTT.

The chain has TRBV4-2 and TRBJ2-7; 12 bases agree with TRBD1. Germline loops: CDR1 LGHNA, CDR2 YNFKEQ. The CDR3 is made up of 16 amino acids. The V segment lost 0 bases and the J segment 5 bases; nucleotides outside the gene matches: 5. CDR3 in DNA: TGTGCCAGCAGCCAAGATAGGGGACAGGGGGCGGACGAGCAGTACTTC. Translation gives CASSQDRGQGADEQYF.

CDR3 in amino acids: CSVERAGVWETQYF. CDR3 sequence (DNA): TGCAGCGTTGAAAGAGCGGGAGTATGGGAGACCCAGTACTTC. This rearrangement joins TRBV29-1 to TRBJ2-5, with TRBD2 matching 8 bases. Germline V gives CDR1 SQVTM, CDR2 ANQGSEA. This CDR3 contains 14 residues. V gave up 2 bases and J gave up 5 bases; unmatched junction bases: 7.

Only a few counts were recorded for this clonotype. The chain joins TRBV6-5 to TRBJ2-2, with 8 bases fitting TRBD2. V shed 2 bases and J 1 base; nucleotides not matched to a gene: 0. The CDR3 extends over 15 amino acids. The V gene's germline CDR1 is MNHEY and CDR2 SVGAGI. Here the CDR3 DNA reads TGTGCCAGCAGTTACCTAGCGGGGAACACCGGGGAGCTGTTTTTT. It translates to CASSYLAGNTGELFF.

This clonotype was observed a few times. The rearrangement uses TRBV27 and TRBJ2-7, with 11 bases aligning to TRBD1. The V segment lost 5 bases and the J segment 4 bases; nucleotides outside the gene matches: 13. The germline V gene has CDR1 MNHEY and CDR2 SMNVEV (reference sequence). This CDR3 is 17 amino acids long. CDR3 nucleotides: TGTGCCAGCAGTCGTCTATTACGGGACAGGGGGAAGTACGAGCAGTACTTC. It yields the protein CASSRLLRDRGKYEQYF.

The chain carries TRBV24-1 and TRBJ2-2; D assignment may be TRBD1 or TRBD2 (5 bases each). Trimming stripped 3 bases from V and 5 bases from J, with 15 bases between. Germline V gene data show CDR1 as KGHDR and CDR2 as SFDVKD. This CDR3 has 16 amino acids. Written as DNA, the CDR3 is TGTGCCACCAGTGATCCAGCAGGGTGGGGGACCGGGGAGCTGTTTTTT. It yields the protein CATSDPAGWGTGELFF.

The table lists this clonotype with a few counts. This CDR3 is CAIRAGSTSYEQYF. CDR3 DNA: TGTGCCATCAGAGCCGGTTCCACCTCCTACGAGCAGTACTTC. The chain joins TRBV10-3 to TRBJ2-7; unclear D gene. The CDR3 spans 14 residues. V dropped 6 bases and J dropped 0 bases, with 12 bases sitting between them. CDR1 is ENHRY and CDR2 is SYGVKD in the germline V gene.

The genes are TRBV2 and TRBJ1-2; D gene uncertain. The germline V gene encodes CDR1 SNHLY and CDR2 FYNNEI. This CDR3 contains 11 residues. V was trimmed by 4 bases and J by 2 bases, leaving 2 bases between them. This chain's CDR3 is CASSANYGYTF. DNA of the CDR3: TGTGCCAGCAGTGCAAACTATGGCTACACCTTC.

This clonotype was observed a few times. The rearrangement links TRBV19 to TRBJ2-5, with 7 bases identical to TRBD2. Germline V gene data show CDR1 as LNHDA and CDR2 as SQIVND (reference sequence). This CDR3 has 16 amino acids. J lost 2 bases, V lost 6 bases, and 12 bases had no gene match. The CDR3 DNA sequence: TGTGCCAGTAGCAGGGCCTCTCCTAGCGGTCAAGAGACCCAGTACTTC. This sequence encodes CASSRASPSGQETQYF.

This clonotype was counted only a few times. This chain links TRBV27 with TRBJ2-1, with 8 bases that match TRBD2. V lost 0 bases and J lost 6; bases outside the gene matches: 7. Germline V gives CDR1 MNHEY, CDR2 SMNVEV (reference sequence). The CDR3 length is 16 residues. Here the CDR3 reads CASSLSIQRETNEQFF. The CDR3 nucleotides are TGTGCCAGCAGTTTATCGATCCAGCGGGAGACCAATGAGCAGTTCTTC.

The chain has TRBV4-1 and TRBJ2-1, with 7 bases that match TRBD2. In germline, CDR1 is MGHRA, CDR2 YSYEKL. CDR3 length: 18 amino acids. V gave up 4 bases and J gave up 5 bases; unmatched junction bases: 17. The chain's CDR3 is CASSLRSRLGLADNEQFF. The CDR3 DNA sequence: TGCGCCAGCAGCCTAAGATCTAGGTTGGGGCTAGCGGACAATGAGCAGTTCTTC.

This sequence joins TRBV5-1 and TRBJ2-7; no firm D call. V was trimmed by 4 bases and J by 0 bases, leaving 11 bases between them. Germline CDR1 SGHRS, CDR2 YFSETQ. The CDR3 consists of 14 residues. The CDR3 nucleotides are TGCGCCAGCAGCATTGGGTCTTTCTCCTACGAGCAGTACTTC. Translation gives CASSIGSFSYEQYF.

This clonotype came up a few times. This sequence joins TRBV6-5 and TRBJ2-7; the D gene is possibly TRBD1 (5 bases). V was pared by 0 bases and J by 4 bases, with 13 bases between. The CDR3 is 15 residues long. From germline, CDR1 is MNHEY and CDR2 SVGAGI. The CDR3 region has the DNA TGTGCCAGCAGTTACTCGCCCCAGGGCAGGTACGAGCAGTACTTC. Its translation: CASSYSPQGRYEQYF.

This clonotype was seen a handful of times. The CDR3 reads CASSLDGREGTQYF. As DNA, the CDR3 is TGTGCCAGCAGTTTGGACGGGAGGGAGGGTACGCAGTATTTT. The J gene is TRBJ2-3, the V gene TRBV12-3 or TRBV12-4, with TRBD2 matching over 8 bases. V trimming: 3 bases; J trimming: 8 bases; junction bases outside the gene matches: 7. This CDR3 is 14 amino acids long.

The rearrangement links TRBV12-3 or TRBV12-4 to TRBJ2-2; D might be TRBD1 (5 bases). Between the trimmed V and J ends, which lost 5 bases and 4 bases, there was a span of 8 bases. The CDR3 extends over 13 amino acids. The chain's CDR3 is CASSGQSTGELFF. For the CDR3, the DNA is TGTGCCAGCAGTGGACAATCCACCGGGGAGCTGTTTTTT.

The chain is built from TRBV7-9 and TRBJ2-1, with 11 nucleotides matching TRBD2. Looked up from germline, CDR1 is SEHNR and CDR2 is FQNEAQ (reference sequence). The CDR3 extends over 16 amino acids. After removal of 5 bases from V and 9 bases from J, the junction contained 12 bases not matched to a gene. DNA for the CDR3: TGTGCCAGCAGCCAACGCTTTGGGACTAGCGGTTCTGAGCAGTTCTTC. Amino acid sequence: CASSQRFGTSGSEQFF.

This clonotype was counted a few times. The genes are TRBV24-1 and TRBJ2-1, with a tentative D call TRBD2 (7 bases). The V gene's germline CDR1 is KGHDR and CDR2 SFDVKD. Trimming took off 9 bases at V and 4 bases at J, with 15 bases between the two ends. The CDR3 consists of 14 residues. CDR3 sequence: CATGHGGRYNEQFF. The DNA of the CDR3 is TGTGCCACCGGGCACGGGGGGCGATACAATGAGCAGTTCTTC.

There are many counts of this clonotype. The chain uses TRBV10-3 and TRBJ2-7; D gene uncertain. CDR3 length: 11 amino acids. Germline CDR1 ENHRY, CDR2 SYGVKD. Trimming stripped 3 bases from V and 2 bases from J, with 2 bases between. The CDR3 DNA sequence: TGTGCCATCAGTGAAACCTACGAGCAGTACTTC. Translating it yields CAISETYEQYF.

In this sample, this clonotype turned up a few times. This chain connects TRBV7-9 to TRBJ2-1; TRBD2 agrees at 10 bases. V gave up 6 bases and J gave up 5 bases; unmatched junction bases: 7. From germline, CDR1 is SEHNR and CDR2 FQNEAQ (reference sequence). This CDR3 comprises 15 residues. The CDR3 bases are TGTGCCAGCAGACCTAGCGGGAGTCTGAACAATGAGCAGTTCTTC. Translation gives CASRPSGSLNNEQFF.

This clonotype was observed at least ten times. This chain joins TRBV29-1 and TRBJ2-5; D ambiguous. Trimming left V 5 bases short and J 0 bases short, with 10 bases between. CDR1 is SQVTM, CDR2 ANQGSEA, per germline. This CDR3 is built from 13 residues. The CDR3 loop is CSVLGLYQETQYF. DNA for the CDR3: TGCAGCGTTCTCGGCCTGTACCAAGAGACCCAGTACTTC.

At least ten counts were recorded for this clonotype. The V and J genes are TRBV18 and TRBJ2-1; no reliable D call. V was shortened by 2 bases and J by 9 bases, with 17 bases between the two germline ends. This CDR3 is 15 amino acids long. The germline gives CDR1 KGHSH, CDR2 LQKENI. As DNA, the CDR3 is TGTGCCAGCTCACCAAGTGACTCCCCGGGTGGTGAGCAGTTCTTC. Its translation is CASSPSDSPGGEQFF.